This T cell receptor beta chain originates from a study of shared clonotypes between healthy human individuals. Profiling relied on immunoSEQ multiplex PCR, and the TCRdb table lists in-frame clones only, not all of them. There are hundreds of thousands of clones in the sample; almost 97% occur only once, and 0.055% to 0.075% lies in the top ten. Germline-derived CDR1 and CDR2 are SGHAT and FQNNGV. The CDR3 covers 13 residues. V shed 4 bases and J shed 13 bases, with 17 bases lying between them. Healthy and HIV-negative, the adult donors had no recent acute infections or vaccinations. Both subsets, CD45RA+ naive and CD45RA-negative memory, were split from the CD4+ cells.

The sequence was collected from a woman in her 30s in good health. Sequencing was carried out using naive CD4+ T cells sorted from blood. Noted subset: CD45RA+ positively selected. The J gene is TRBJ2-1, the V gene TRBV11-2, with D perhaps TRBD2 (6 bases). In DNA, the CDR3 is TGTGCCAGCAGCTCTAACTATCAAGCGGGCCAGTTCTTC. Protein sequence: CASSSNYQAGQFF.